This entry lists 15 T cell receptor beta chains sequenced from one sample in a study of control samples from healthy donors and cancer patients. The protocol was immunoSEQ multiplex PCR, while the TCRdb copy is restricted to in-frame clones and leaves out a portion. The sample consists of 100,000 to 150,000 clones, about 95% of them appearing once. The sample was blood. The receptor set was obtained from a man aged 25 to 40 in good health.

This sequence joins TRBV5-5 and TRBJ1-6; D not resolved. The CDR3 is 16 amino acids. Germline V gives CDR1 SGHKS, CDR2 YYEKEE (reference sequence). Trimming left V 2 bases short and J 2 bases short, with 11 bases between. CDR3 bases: TGTGCCAGCAGCTTCGGCCCTCCAGCCTATAATTCACCCCTCCACTTT. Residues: CASSFGPPAYNSPLHF.

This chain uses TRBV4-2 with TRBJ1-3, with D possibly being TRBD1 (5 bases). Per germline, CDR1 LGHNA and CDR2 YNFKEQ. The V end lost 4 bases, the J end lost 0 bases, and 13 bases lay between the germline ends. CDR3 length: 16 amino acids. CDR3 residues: CASSREGQSSGNTIYF. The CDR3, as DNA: TGTGCCAGCAGCCGGGAGGGGCAGAGCTCTGGAAACACCATATATTTT.

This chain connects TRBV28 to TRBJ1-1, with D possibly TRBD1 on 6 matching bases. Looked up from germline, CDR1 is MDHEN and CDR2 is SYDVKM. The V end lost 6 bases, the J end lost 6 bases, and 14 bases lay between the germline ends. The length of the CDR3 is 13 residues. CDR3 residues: CASSPGGGPEAFF. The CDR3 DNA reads TGTGCCAGCAGCCCCGGGGGCGGACCTGAAGCTTTCTTT.

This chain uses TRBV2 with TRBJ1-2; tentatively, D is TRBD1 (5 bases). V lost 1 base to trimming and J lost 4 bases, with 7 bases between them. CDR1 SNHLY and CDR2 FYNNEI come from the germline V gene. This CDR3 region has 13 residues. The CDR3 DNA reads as TGTGCCAGCAGTGAAGGAGGGACCTATGGCTACACCTTC. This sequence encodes CASSEGGTYGYTF. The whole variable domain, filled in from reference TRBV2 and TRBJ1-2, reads EPEVTQTPSHQVTQMGQEVILRCVPISNHLYFYWYRQILGQKVEFLVSFYNNEISEKSEIFDDQFSVERPDGSNFTLKIRSTKLEDSAMYFCASSEGGTYGYTFGSGTRLTVV.

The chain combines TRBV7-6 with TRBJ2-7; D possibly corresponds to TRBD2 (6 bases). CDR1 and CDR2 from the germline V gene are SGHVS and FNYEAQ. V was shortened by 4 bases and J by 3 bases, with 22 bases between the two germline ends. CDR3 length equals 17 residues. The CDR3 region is CASSSDPGVRFDYEQYF. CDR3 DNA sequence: TGTGCCAGCAGCTCCGATCCGGGGGTAAGGTTCGACTACGAGCAGTACTTC.

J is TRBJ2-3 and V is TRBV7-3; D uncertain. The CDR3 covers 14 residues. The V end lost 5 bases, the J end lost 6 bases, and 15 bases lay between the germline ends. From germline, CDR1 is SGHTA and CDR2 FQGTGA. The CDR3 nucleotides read TGTGCCAGCAGCCTCCTCGGACCGCAGGATACGCAGTATTTT. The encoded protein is CASSLLGPQDTQYF.

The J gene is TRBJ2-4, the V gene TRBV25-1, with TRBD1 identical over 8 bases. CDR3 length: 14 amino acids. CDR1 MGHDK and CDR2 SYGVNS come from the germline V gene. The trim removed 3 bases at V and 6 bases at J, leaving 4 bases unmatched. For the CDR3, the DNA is TGTGCCAGCAGTGAGTCCGACAGGGGAAACATTCAGTACTTC. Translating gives CASSESDRGNIQYF. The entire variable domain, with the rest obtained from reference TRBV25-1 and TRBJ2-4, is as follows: EADIYQTPRYLVIGTGKKITLECSQTMGHDKMYWYQQDPGMELHLIHYSYGVNSTEKGDLSSESTVSRIRTEHFPLTLESARPSHTSQYLCASSESDRGNIQYFGAGTRLSVL.

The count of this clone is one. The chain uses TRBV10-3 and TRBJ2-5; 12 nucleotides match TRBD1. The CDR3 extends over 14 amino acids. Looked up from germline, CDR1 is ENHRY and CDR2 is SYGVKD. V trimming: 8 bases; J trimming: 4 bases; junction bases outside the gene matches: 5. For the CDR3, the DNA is TGTGCCATCGCCGGGACAGGGGGCCTAGAGACCCAGTACTTC. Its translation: CAIAGTGGLETQYF.

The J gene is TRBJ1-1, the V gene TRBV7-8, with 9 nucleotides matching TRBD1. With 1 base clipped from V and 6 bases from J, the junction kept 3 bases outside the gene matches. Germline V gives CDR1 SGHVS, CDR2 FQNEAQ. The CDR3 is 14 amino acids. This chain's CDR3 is CASSLGDRVAEAFF. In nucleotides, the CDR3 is TGTGCCAGCAGCTTAGGGGACAGGGTGGCTGAAGCTTTCTTT.

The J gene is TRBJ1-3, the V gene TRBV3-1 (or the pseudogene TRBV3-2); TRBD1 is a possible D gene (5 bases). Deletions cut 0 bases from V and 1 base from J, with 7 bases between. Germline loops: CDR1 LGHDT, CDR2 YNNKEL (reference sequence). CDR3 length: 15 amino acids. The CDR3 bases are TGTGCCAGCAGCCAAGAAGCAGGGTCTGGAAACACCATATATTTT. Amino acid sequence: CASSQEAGSGNTIYF.

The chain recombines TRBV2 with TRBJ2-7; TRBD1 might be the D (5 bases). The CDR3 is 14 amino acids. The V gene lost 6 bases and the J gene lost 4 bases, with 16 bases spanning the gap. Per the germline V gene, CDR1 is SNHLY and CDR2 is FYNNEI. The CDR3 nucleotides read TGTGCCAGCAGCTCCAGCAGAAGGGGATACGAGCAGTACTTC. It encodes CASSSSRRGYEQYF.

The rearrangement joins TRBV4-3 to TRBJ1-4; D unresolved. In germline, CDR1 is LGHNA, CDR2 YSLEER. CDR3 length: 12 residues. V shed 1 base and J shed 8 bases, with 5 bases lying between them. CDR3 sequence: CASSQGREKLFF. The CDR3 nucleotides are TGCGCCAGCAGCCAAGGAAGGGAAAAACTGTTTTTT.

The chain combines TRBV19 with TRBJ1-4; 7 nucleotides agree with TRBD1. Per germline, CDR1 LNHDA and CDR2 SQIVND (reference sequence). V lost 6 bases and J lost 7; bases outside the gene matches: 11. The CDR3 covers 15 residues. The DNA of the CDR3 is TGTGCCAGTAGCAGCTCGGCAGGGGGTCTTGAAAAACTGTTTTTT. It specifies CASSSSAGGLEKLFF.

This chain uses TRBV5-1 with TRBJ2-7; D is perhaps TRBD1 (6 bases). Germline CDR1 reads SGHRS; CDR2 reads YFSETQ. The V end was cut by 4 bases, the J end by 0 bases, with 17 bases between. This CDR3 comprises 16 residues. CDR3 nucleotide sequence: TGCGCCAGCAGCCTTGGAGAAGTGGGGGCCTCCTACGAGCAGTACTTC. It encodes CASSLGEVGASYEQYF.

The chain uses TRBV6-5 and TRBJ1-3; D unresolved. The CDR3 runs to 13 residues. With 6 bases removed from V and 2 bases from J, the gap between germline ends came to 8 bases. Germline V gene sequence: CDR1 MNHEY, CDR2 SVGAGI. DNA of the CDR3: TGTGCCAGCAGCCCAGCGCCTGGAAACACCATATATTTT. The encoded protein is CASSPAPGNTIYF.